This is a list of T cell receptor beta chains from one sample in a study of neurological immune-mediated disorders. A single record per CDR3 protein comes from TCRdb applying MiXCR to the 5' RACE reads. This repertoire shows roughly 47,000 distinct CDR3 sequences, roughly 4.1% found once; its top ten account for just over 5.5%. What was sequenced was PBMCs. The origin of the receptors is an older woman with multiple sclerosis. CDR3s include the opening cysteine and the closing phenylalanine or tryptophan.

J gene	V gene	CDR3 protein
TRBJ2-7	TRBV28	CASSLRAGQGAQYF
TRBJ2-7	TRBV7-9	CASSPHSGGNHEQYF
TRBJ1-5	TRBV10-3	CAISENLGTGEGQPQHF
TRBJ1-2	TRBV28	CASSHPRSFGYGYTF
TRBJ2-3	TRBV5-6	CASSSGQYF
TRBJ2-3	TRBV20-1	CSASWAALSTDTQYF
TRBJ2-7	TRBV3-1	CASSHASTGGEQYF
TRBJ1-1	TRBV27	CASSPGVDSTEAFF
TRBJ1-1	TRBV5-1	CASSLGTSAGTEAFF
TRBJ2-5	TRBV6-2/TRBV6-3	CASSTGETQYF
TRBJ2-1	TRBV24-1	CATSVSWMGEQFF
TRBJ2-3	TRBV28	CASSHPTTDTQYF
TRBJ2-5	TRBV20-1	CSALMKETQYF
TRBJ2-1	TRBV5-1	CASSLSLAGPEQFF
TRBJ2-5	TRBV5-1	CASSSAVGEETQYF
TRBJ2-1	TRBV7-9	CASSYLQGINNEQFF
TRBJ2-1	TRBV5-6	CASSGNFYNEQFF
TRBJ2-2	TRBV4-1	CASSQENTGELFF
TRBJ2-1	TRBV3-1	CASSQDLANRNEQFF
TRBJ2-5	TRBV5-4	CASSWDLAGGETQYF
TRBJ1-1	TRBV20-1	CSASGSWNTEAFF
TRBJ2-1	TRBV7-9	CASSFPVQGPEQFF
TRBJ2-5	TRBV20-1	CSATPTSGGLQETQYF
TRBJ2-7	TRBV9	CASSVGGHSQVQYF
TRBJ2-1	TRBV4-3	CASSQVITGIGTKQFF